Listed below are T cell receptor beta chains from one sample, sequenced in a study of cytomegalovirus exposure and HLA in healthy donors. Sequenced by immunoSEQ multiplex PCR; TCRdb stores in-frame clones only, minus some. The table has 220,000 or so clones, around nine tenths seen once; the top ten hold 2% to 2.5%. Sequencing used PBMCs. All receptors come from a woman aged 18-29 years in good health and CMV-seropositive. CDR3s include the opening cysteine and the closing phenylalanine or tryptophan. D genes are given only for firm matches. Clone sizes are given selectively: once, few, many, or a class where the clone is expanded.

TGTGCCTGTAGCCCTCGGGGACAGGGGGACTATGGCTACACCTTC,CACSPRGQGDYGYTF,TRBD1,.,TRBJ1-2,TRBV30
TGCGCCAGCAGTGAAGTGGGCGAGGAGACCCAGTACTTC,CASSEVGEETQYF,.,.,TRBJ2-5,TRBV10-1
TGTGCCAGCAGTGATGGGCAGAATGAGCAGTTCTTC,CASSDGQNEQFF,.,.,TRBJ2-1,TRBV2
TGTGCCAGCAGCTCAACAGGGAATAATAACTATGGCTACACCTTC,CASSSTGNNNYGYTF,.,.,TRBJ1-2,TRBV7-8
TGTGCCAGCAGCCGAGGACAGGACGAAGCTTTCTTT,CASSRGQDEAFF,TRBD1,.,TRBJ1-1,TRBV6-5
TGTGCCAGCAGCTTAAACAACGCAGCCAGCGGCGGGGAGCTGTTTTTT,CASSLNNAASGGELFF,.,.,TRBJ2-2,TRBV7-3
TGCGCCAGCAGCGGGCGGGCTGAGGGCAATGAGCAGTTCTTC,CASSGRAEGNEQFF,.,.,TRBJ2-1,TRBV5-1
TGTGCCAGCAGTGAATGGCGGGAGGCCCAGTACTTC,CASSEWREAQYF,TRBD2,few,TRBJ2-5,TRBV2
TGTGCCAGCAGCTCGATCCCCTATACCTACGAGCAGTACTTC,CASSSIPYTYEQYF,.,.,TRBJ2-7,TRBV7-9
TGTGCCAGCGGGTTCGAAGGGGCGTCCTACGAGCAGTACTTC,CASGFEGASYEQYF,.,.,TRBJ2-7,TRBV27
TGCAGCGTGCGCACCGAGGGAACTGGAAACACCATATATTTT,CSVRTEGTGNTIYF,.,.,TRBJ1-3,TRBV29-1
TGTGCCTGGAGTGACGGGGTTGGGGGGGGCTACACCTTC,CAWSDGVGGGYTF,.,.,TRBJ1-2,TRBV30
TGCGCCAGCAGCCAAGGGGATCCGGGCGGGACTGAAGCTTTCTTT,CASSQGDPGGTEAFF,.,few,TRBJ1-1,TRBV4-1
TGTGCCACCAACCCTAGACTAGCGGACTCCTACAATGAGCAGTTCTTC,CATNPRLADSYNEQFF,TRBD2,.,TRBJ2-1,TRBV2
TGTGCCAGCAGTTTATATAGCGGGAGCTCCTACAATGAGCAGTTCTTC,CASSLYSGSSYNEQFF,TRBD2,once,TRBJ2-1,TRBV27
TGTGCCAGCAGCTTTGTAGCGGGAGTACTCTCCTACGAGCAGTACTTC,CASSFVAGVLSYEQYF,TRBD2,.,TRBJ2-7,TRBV5-4